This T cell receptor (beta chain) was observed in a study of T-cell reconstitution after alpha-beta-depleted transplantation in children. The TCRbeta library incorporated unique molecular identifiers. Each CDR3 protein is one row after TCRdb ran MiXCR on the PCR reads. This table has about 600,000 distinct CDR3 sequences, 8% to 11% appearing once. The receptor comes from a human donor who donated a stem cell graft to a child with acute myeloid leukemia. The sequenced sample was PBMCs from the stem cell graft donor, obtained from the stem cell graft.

CDR3 in amino acids: CATSAWTSGSRETQYF. The CDR3 DNA sequence: TGTGCCACCAGTGCTTGGACTAGCGGATCCCGGGAGACCCAGTACTTC. The chain links TRBV24-1 to TRBJ2-5; 10 bases match TRBD2. There are 16 residues in the CDR3. Germline V gives CDR1 KGHDR, CDR2 SFDVKD. V lost 5 bases to trimming and J lost 5 bases; unmatched junction nucleotides: 10.